This T cell receptor (beta chain) was sequenced for a study of vaccination effects on CD4 cells after COVID-19 (dated by TCRdb to 2022 to 2024). With regard to the full study: Across the study, the median time from the second dose to post-vaccine sampling was 72 days (range 14 to 241). A total of some eleven COVID-19 convalescent patients and a handful of SARS-CoV-2-naive healthy vaccine recipients were included in the full study. Cultures from other donors in the study were sequenced using the Oncomine TCR Beta short-read assay on an Illumina iSeq 100. SARS-CoV-2 spike-specific CD4+ TCR repertoires from before and after mRNA vaccination were compared in COVID-19 convalescent patients and in infection-naive vaccine recipients. Results the study describes overall, beyond this receptor: At late post-vaccination timepoints, both infection-induced and vaccine-induced clones showed marked clonal contraction, consistent with waning T cell responses. Limitations of the study were the small number of convalescent patients and the absence of early post-infection timepoints. In healthy vaccine recipients, vaccine-induced clones were almost all SARS-CoV-2 mono-reactive, with only 1 of 255 cross-reactive with common cold coronaviruses.

The CDR3, cysteine through phenylalanine, is 16 amino acids long. Only the CDR3 DNA is retained, 48 bases long and in frame from the first base. V and J are truncated by 5 bases and 0 bases respectively, leaving an intervening sequence of 15 bases. CDR1 and CDR2 (SGHNT, YYREEE) derive from the germline V gene (reference sequence). To identify antigen-specific CD4+ T cell clonotypes by their expansion, the ViraFEST assay first stimulated PBMC with viral peptide pools and then applied TCR sequencing. After around eleven days of culture, CD4+ T cells were isolated with the EasySep CD4+ T cell isolation kit. Two doses of either the BNT162b2 or the mRNA-1273 mRNA SARS-CoV-2 vaccine were administered to participants. Negative nucleocapsid antibody results before and after vaccination confirmed that the healthy vaccine recipients had no prior SARS-CoV-2 infection. Each well held roughly 2 million PBMC cultured in IMDM containing around 5% human AB serum, roughly 9.9 IU/ml IL-2 and gentamicin, along with about 9.3 ug/ml peptides. On days 3 and 7, half of the culture medium was replaced with fresh IL-2-containing medium. Unless noted otherwise, every peptide stimulation condition was cultured in triplicate wells. Using Ficoll-Paque Plus gradient centrifugation, PBMC were separated from whole blood and then either used fresh or cryopreserved at -140C. The overlapping peptide pools covered the spike proteins of SARS-CoV-2 and of the common cold coronaviruses HCoV-NL63, HCoV-OC43 and HCoV-229E. The QIAamp micro DNA kit was used to extract genomic DNA from the cultured CD4+ T cells.

Libraries came from the immunoSEQ multiplex PCR assay. DNA from the cultured, isolated CD4+ T cells was subjected to TCR beta CDR3 sequencing. The original methods were these. The analysis removed non-productive TCR sequences, trimmed reads to the CDR3 region, and retained only CDR3s that were 7 or more amino acids long. Antigen-specific clonotypes were identified using the MANAFEST web app by comparison of expansion in peptide wells against reference cultures. To be called positive, a clone needed expansion at FDR<0.05 compared with the reference and with all other wells, an odds ratio greater than 5, and a frequency greater than 0.1% in two replicate wells. Cross-reactive clonotypes were defined as significantly expanded in SARS-CoV-2 spike wells and in at least one common cold coronavirus spike condition. Levenshtein distance calculated with the stringdist R package was used to assess CDR3 similarity, and unrooted trees were constructed with ape in R 3.6.1. TCRdb provides this immuneACCESS table in a form limited to in-frame rearrangements. Some clones are lacking; in checked studies, under half of them reflect an unresolved V gene, and why the rest are absent is not known. V and J calls and clone size are as listed in that table; D and trimming were resolved from the DNA. This sample has 30,000 to 45,000 clones in its table, and roughly four fifths of those were observed once. Around 2% of the sample comes from the top ten.

Worth noting for this clone: It has no known antigen specificity. Base-call qualities are not available, and no considerably larger clone is one nucleotide away.

This receptor was obtained from a human donor who received a COVID-19 vaccine. Some clones in this sample may be carry-over from other donors' samples. Recombination connected TRBV5-4 to TRBJ2-1; no D gene call is confident. This material consisted of CD4+ T cells from PBMCs cultured with HCoV-NL63 spike peptides, taken after COVID-19 vaccination. The label giving this sample's cell subset or site can be read as: HCoV-NL63 spike overlapping peptide pool stimulation. The DNA is as follows: TGTGCCAGCAGTTTCCCCCACAGCGACTCCTACAATGAGCAGTTCTTC. The resulting protein is CASSFPHSDSYNEQFF.